The sequence of this T cell receptor (beta chain) was determined in a study of CD8 T cells in ankylosing spondylitis. Study-level findings and limits: Made up of fewer than 10 highly homologous variants, a TCR beta motif appeared characteristic of ankylosing spondylitis blood.

This clonotype has at least ten counts. What it recognizes is unknown. A single record per CDR3 protein comes from TCRdb applying MiXCR to the 5' RACE reads. The data show more than 500,000 distinct CDR3 sequences, roughly 5.2% seen once. V was clipped by 3 bases and J by 1 base, with 9 bases between them. The CDR3 consists of 14 residues. CDR1 is MDHEN, CDR2 SYDVKM, per germline. The sequencing sample was made of blood, either unsorted or a sorted T cell fraction (not recorded which). The genes are TRBV28 and TRBJ1-2; a possible D gene is TRBD1 (5 bases). The clonotype was recovered from a male donor with ankylosing spondylitis. For the CDR3, the DNA is TGTGCCAGCAGTTTGGACACTCTTAACTATGGCTACACCTTC. Amino acids: CASSLDTLNYGYTF.